What follows is one T cell receptor (beta chain) and its context. The data stem from a study of blood T cell repertoires in COVID-19. Study background: Samples of COVID-19 (acute and convalescent) were obtained from the United States, Italy and Spain. PBMCs, B-cell-depleted T cells, or T cells provided the cDNA or gDNA that made up the material.

As originally analysed: Estimated nucleated cell counts came from reference gene primer amplification. Assay: immunoSEQ multiplex PCR; the TCRdb copy retains only in-frame clones and omits some. V and J calls and clone size follow that table, whereas D and trimming were derived from the DNA. Among approximately 27,000 clones, just under 95% were seen once, and the ten largest hold around 4%. This CDR3 has 17 amino acids. V shed 2 bases and J 2 bases; nucleotides not matched to a gene: 4. Germline CDR1 reads LGHDT; CDR2 reads YNNKEL (reference sequence). The clonotype originates from a human donor with active COVID-19. The donor label of this sample is uncertain. Sequenced input: peripheral blood. The rearrangement uses TRBV3-1 (or the pseudogene TRBV3-2) and TRBJ2-2, with 11 bases lining up with TRBD2. CDR3 in DNA: TGTGCCAGCAGCCAACCGGGGACTAGCGGTAACACCGGGGAGCTGTTTTTT. Its translation is CASSQPGTSGNTGELFF.